The 15 T cell receptor beta chains presented below share a single source sample, sequenced in a study of Graves' ophthalmopathy and Graves' hyperthyroidism. The sequenced template was RNA, covering the TCR beta CDR3 region. RT-PCR in the first round used HTBI primers; a second-round multiplex PCR followed. TCRdb ran MiXCR on the multiplex PCR reads and lists one entry per CDR3 protein. Counted here are around 1.1 million distinct CDR3 sequences, about 35% occurring once; the ten biggest clones make up 11%. The sequencing input was peripheral blood or thyroid tissue (not recorded which). Source of these receptors: an adult man with Graves' hyperthyroidism.

This clonotype was found many times. The rearrangement uses TRBV2 and TRBJ1-1; possibly TRBD1 for D (6 bases). Germline-derived CDR1 and CDR2 are SNHLY and FYNNEI. Deletions cut 10 bases from V and 5 bases from J, with 20 bases between. The CDR3 has 14 amino acids. The CDR3 DNA reads TGTGCCACTCTGAGAGCGGGGGCCAGGACTGAAGCTTTCTTT. Translating it yields CATLRAGARTEAFF.

This clonotype was seen a few times. The rearrangement links TRBV7-2 to TRBJ2-5; D unresolved. The CDR3 totals 13 residues. Trimming stripped 8 bases from V and 4 bases from J, with 14 bases between. CDR1 and CDR2 (germline): SGHTA, FQGNSA. CDR3 DNA sequence: TGTGCCAGCGCCCGCGGCAGAACAGAGACCCAGTACTTC. Translated: CASARGRTETQYF.

This clonotype showed up many times. The chain is built from TRBV29-1 and TRBJ1-1; possible D gene TRBD1, 5 bases. This CDR3 is 13 amino acids long. V shed 8 bases and J shed 3 bases, with 16 bases lying between them. Germline V CDR1 and CDR2: SQVTM, ANQGSEA. CDR3 loop: CSSLGVMDTEAFF. In nucleotides, the CDR3 is TGCAGCTCATTGGGGGTAATGGACACTGAAGCTTTCTTT.

This clonotype has ten or more counts. J is TRBJ1-2 and V is TRBV5-1; 7 nucleotides agree with TRBD1. Trimming at V came to 4 bases and at J to 5 bases, leaving 8 bases not matched to a gene. The CDR3 covers 14 residues. Germline V gene sequence: CDR1 SGHRS, CDR2 YFSETQ. The CDR3, as DNA: TGCGCCAGCAGCCTACGGACAGGCCCTTATGGCTACACCTTC. Translated: CASSLRTGPYGYTF.

This clonotype was observed at least ten times. The chain's CDR3 is CASRAPDRYEQYF. The CDR3 DNA sequence: TGTGCCAGCAGAGCCCCGGACAGATACGAGCAGTACTTC. The chain joins TRBV12-3 or TRBV12-4 to TRBJ2-7, with D maybe TRBD1 (6 bases). V was clipped by 6 bases and J by 4 bases, with 13 bases between them. CDR3 length equals 13 residues.

The rearrangement uses TRBV19 and TRBJ1-3; no clear D. Germline CDR1 is LNHDA and CDR2 is SQIVND (reference sequence). This CDR3 region has 15 residues. Trimming removed 1 base from V and 0 bases from J, with 7 bases in between. The DNA of the CDR3 is TGTGCCAGTAGTATAGGAACAGACTCTGGAAACACCATATATTTT. Its translation: CASSIGTDSGNTIYF.

There are many counts of this clonotype. This chain connects TRBV7-8 to TRBJ2-7; no definite D call. Between the trimmed V and J ends, which lost 5 bases and 2 bases, there was a span of 16 bases. The CDR3 runs 15 residues. Per germline, CDR1 SGHVS and CDR2 FQNEAQ. CDR3 amino acids: CASSDPPGRAYEQYF. The CDR3 nucleotides are TGTGCCAGCAGCGACCCCCCCGGCCGAGCCTACGAGCAGTACTTC.

In this sample, this clonotype turned up a few times. The chain couples TRBV6-5 to TRBJ1-3; D remains ambiguous. This CDR3 is 12 amino acids long. Germline loops: CDR1 MNHEY, CDR2 SVGAGI. Trimming shortened V by 6 bases and J by 3 bases, and 6 bases separated the two germline ends. In DNA, the CDR3 is TGTGCCAGCAGAACTAGTGGAAACACCATATATTTT. Its translation: CASRTSGNTIYF.

Concerning this clonotype: Germline is not matched at one junction end, which may reflect a read error. The rearrangement joins TRBV20-1 to TRBJ1-1; D possibly corresponds to TRBD1 (6 bases). There are 12 residues in the CDR3. Germline V gene sequence: CDR1 DFQATT, CDR2 SNEGSKA (reference sequence). DNA of the CDR3: TGCAGTGCTAGGCTGGACGGGGGCAAAGCTTCCTTT. Its protein product is CSARLDGGKASF.

This clonotype has ten or more counts. The chain has TRBV10-2 and TRBJ1-2, with TRBD1 matching 8 bases. Germline assignment: CDR1 WSHSY and CDR2 SAAADI. V trimming: 3 bases; J trimming: 8 bases; junction bases outside the gene matches: 5. The CDR3 length is 13 residues. The CDR3 here is CASSDRGRVGYTF. The DNA for the CDR3 is TGCGCCAGCAGTGACAGGGGGCGCGTGGGCTACACCTTC.

The rearrangement links TRBV20-1 to TRBJ1-1, with a weak D call TRBD1 (6 bases). The CDR3 has 15 residues. The germline V gene encodes CDR1 DFQATT and CDR2 SNEGSKA (reference sequence). The V end lost 0 bases, the J end lost 4 bases, and 15 bases lay between the germline ends. This CDR3 reads CSARDVGGAGTEAFF. The CDR3 DNA reads TGCAGTGCTAGAGATGTGGGGGGCGCGGGCACTGAAGCTTTCTTT.

At least ten counts were recorded for this clonotype. The chain employs TRBV19 and TRBJ2-6, with D possibly matching TRBD1 (5 bases). Germline V CDR1 and CDR2: LNHDA, SQIVND (reference sequence). V gave up 5 bases and J gave up 4 bases, with 12 bases separating them. The CDR3 sequence is 15 residues long. The DNA for the CDR3 is TGTGCCAGTAGTTACCGACAGCCCGGGGCCAACGTCCTGACTTTC. Its protein is CASSYRQPGANVLTF. Full variable domain (missing parts from reference TRBV19 and TRBJ2-6): DGGITQSPKYLFRKEGQNVTLSCEQNLNHDAMYWYRQDPGQGLRLIYYSQIVNDFQKGDIAEGYSVSREKKESFPLTVTSAQKNPTAFYLCASSYRQPGANVLTFGAGSRLTVL.

This clonotype was recorded many times. J is TRBJ1-5 and V is TRBV19; D might be TRBD1 (6 bases). V was clipped by 6 bases and J by 6 bases, with 15 bases between them. CDR1 LNHDA and CDR2 SQIVND come from the germline V gene (reference sequence). The CDR3 sequence is 14 residues long. DNA of the CDR3: TGTGCCAGTAGCCCTTGGGGGGCTGGTCAGCCCCAGCATTTT. Its translation: CASSPWGAGQPQHF.

This chain links TRBV2 with TRBJ1-5; tentative D call: TRBD1 (5 bases). The CDR3 is made up of 17 amino acids. Looked up from germline, CDR1 is SNHLY and CDR2 is FYNNEI. V was clipped by 5 bases and J by 0 bases, with 17 bases between them. CDR3 nucleotides: TGTGCCAGCAGTTACTCAACCCGGACAACTAGCAATCAGCCCCAGCATTTT. Its protein is CASSYSTRTTSNQPQHF.

This clonotype was counted at least ten times. The V and J genes are TRBV5-8 and TRBJ1-5; TRBD1 might be the D (5 bases). V was clipped by 0 bases and J by 7 bases, with 14 bases between them. Germline V gene sequence: CDR1 SGHTS, CDR2 YDEGEE. This CDR3 is built from 15 residues. The CDR3 DNA sequence: TGTGCCAGCAGCTTGGCCGAGATAGCAGGGCAGCCCCAGCATTTT. The encoded protein is CASSLAEIAGQPQHF.